The sequence of this T cell receptor beta chain was determined in a study of vaccination effects on CD4 cells after COVID-19. ViraFEST used viral peptide pools to expand antigen-specific CD4+ T cells before sequencing. Having been cultured for ten to eleven days, the cells underwent CD4+ T cell isolation. Vaccinated participants had no history of SARS-CoV-2 infection and tested negative for nucleocapsid antibodies. Wells containing approximately 2 million PBMC each were cultured with 10 IU/ml IL-2 and approximately 10 ug/ml peptides. This CDR3 has 17 residues. The germline V gene encodes CDR1 LNHNV and CDR2 YYDKDF (reference sequence). V lost 0 bases to trimming and J lost 2 bases, with 17 bases between them. Study-level findings and limits: By a late point after vaccination, infection- and vaccine-induced clones had shrunk markedly through clonal contraction. Only a few convalescent patients and no early post-infection timepoints featured in the study.

On this clone: Its antigen is still unknown.

Measured with immunoSEQ multiplex PCR; TCRdb has only the in-frame clones, and not every one. The sample lists some 22,000 clones; roughly two thirds were seen once. The rearrangement joins TRBV15 to TRBJ2-7; D is uncertain. Specimen: CD4+ T cells from PBMCs cultured with HCoV-NL63 spike peptides, collected before COVID-19 vaccination. This sequence was found in a human donor who received a COVID-19 vaccine. In DNA form, the CDR3 reads TGTGCCACCAGCAGAGATTACGAACAAACCTTACCCTACGAGCAGTACTTC. This sequence encodes CATSRDYEQTLPYEQYF.